The 18 T cell receptor beta chains below were found in one sample sequenced in a study of blood T cell repertoires in COVID-19. Generated by immunoSEQ multiplex PCR, the TCRdb table keeps only in-frame clones and is missing some. The data hold 95,000 to 100,000 clones, with just under 85% observed a single time. The sequencing input was peripheral blood. These receptors all come from a man between 65 and 79 years old with acute or convalescent COVID-19.

This rearrangement joins TRBV19 to TRBJ2-7; TRBD1 aligns across 8 bases. V trimming: 5 bases; J trimming: 5 bases; junction bases outside the gene matches: 8. CDR1 and CDR2 from the germline V gene are LNHDA and SQIVND (reference sequence). The CDR3 totals 14 residues. CDR3 residues: CASSGWDRNDEQYF. The DNA for the CDR3 is TGTGCCAGTAGTGGATGGGACAGGAACGACGAGCAGTACTTC.

V is TRBV6-2 or TRBV6-3 and J is TRBJ2-2; TRBD2 agrees at 9 bases. CDR1 MNHEY and CDR2 SVGEGT come from the germline V gene. The CDR3 is made up of 16 amino acids. The V and J ends lost 0 bases and 7 bases, in that order; junction bases with no gene match: 6. CDR3 coding DNA: TGTGCCAGCAGTTACTCTAGCGGGAGTGTTCACGGGGAGCTGTTTTTT. As protein: CASSYSSGSVHGELFF.

The V call is TRBV18, the J call TRBJ1-2, with a weak D call TRBD1 (5 bases). With 4 bases removed from V and 7 bases from J, the gap between germline ends came to 16 bases. Germline-derived CDR1 and CDR2 are KGHSH and LQKENI. The CDR3 is 14 amino acids. The CDR3 sequence: CASSQQDQSGGYTF. For the CDR3, the DNA is TGTGCCAGCTCACAACAGGATCAGTCGGGTGGCTACACCTTC.

V gene TRBV3-1 (or the pseudogene TRBV3-2) combines with J gene TRBJ1-3; no clear D gene. V was clipped by 0 bases and J by 10 bases, with 10 bases between them. Germline V gives CDR1 LGHDT, CDR2 YNNKEL (reference sequence). This CDR3 is built from 13 residues. The chain's CDR3 is CASSQEEAGTIYF. The CDR3 DNA is TGTGCCAGCAGCCAAGAGGAGGCGGGGACCATATATTTT.

This rearrangement joins TRBV7-2 to TRBJ2-7; 11 nucleotides match TRBD2. Per the germline V gene, CDR1 is SGHTA and CDR2 is FQGNSA. This CDR3 is built from 14 residues. J gave up 6 bases and V 2 bases, and 3 bases lay outside the gene matches. CDR3 region: CASSLTSGRSEQYF. The CDR3, as DNA: TGTGCCAGCAGCTTAACTAGCGGGAGAAGCGAGCAGTACTTC.

With respect to this clone: Within the sample, other DNA sequences also encode this same CDR3. V is TRBV15 and J is TRBJ2-7, with D possibly matching TRBD2 (6 bases). The CDR3 has 14 residues. With 3 bases removed from V and 1 base from J, the gap between germline ends came to 10 bases. CDR1 is LNHNV and CDR2 is YYDKDF in the germline V gene (reference sequence). Here the CDR3 reads CATSRGGVSYEQYF. DNA for the CDR3: TGTGCCACCAGCAGGGGCGGGGTTTCCTACGAGCAGTACTTC.

The chain has TRBV30 and TRBJ2-2; 10 bases align to TRBD2. V shed 4 bases, J shed 3 bases, and the junction held 14 bases outside the gene matches. CDR3 length: 18 residues. CDR1 and CDR2 from the germline V gene are GTSNPN and SVGIG (reference sequence). The CDR3 loop reads CAWTRRGSGRPDTGELFF. CDR3 sequence (DNA): TGTGCCTGGACCCGCCGGGGTAGCGGGAGGCCCGACACCGGGGAGCTGTTTTTT.

This chain's CDR3 is CASSQGHVYEQYF. DNA of the CDR3: TGTGCCAGCAGCCAAGGGCACGTCTACGAGCAGTACTTC. The chain recombines TRBV3-1 (or the pseudogene TRBV3-2) with TRBJ2-7, with unresolved D. CDR3 length: 13 amino acids. Deletions cut 1 base from V and 3 bases from J, with 7 bases between. Germline values: CDR1 LGHDT, CDR2 YNNKEL (reference sequence).

The chain has TRBV7-2 and TRBJ2-2, with D perhaps TRBD1 (5 bases). V shed 9 bases and J shed 7 bases, with 21 bases lying between them. Germline-derived CDR1 and CDR2 are SGHTA and FQGNSA. The CDR3 length is 15 residues. The CDR3 sequence: CASPPGRRQSGELFF. CDR3 nucleotide sequence: TGTGCCAGTCCACCGGGTCGTAGACAGAGCGGGGAGCTGTTTTTT.

The rearrangement uses TRBV3-1 (or the pseudogene TRBV3-2) and TRBJ2-3; D is possibly TRBD1 (6 bases). V shed 3 bases and J shed 4 bases, with 14 bases lying between them. From germline, CDR1 is LGHDT and CDR2 YNNKEL (reference sequence). The CDR3 totals 15 residues. CDR3 DNA: TGTGCCAGCAGCCACGGCAGGGGCAGTGCAGATACGCAGTATTTT. Its translation is CASSHGRGSADTQYF.

This clone appeared once. The CDR3 spells CASSRQGGRQPQHF. CDR3 in DNA: TGTGCCAGCAGTCGACAGGGCGGCCGCCAGCCCCAGCATTTT. The chain joins TRBV6-2 or TRBV6-3 to TRBJ1-5; the match to TRBD1 covers 7 bases. Germline-derived CDR1 and CDR2 are MNHEY and SVGEGT. With 5 bases clipped from V and 7 bases from J, the junction kept 8 bases outside the gene matches. The CDR3 is 14 amino acids.

J is TRBJ2-4 and V is TRBV6-2 or TRBV6-3; weak D call: TRBD1 (5 bases). This CDR3 contains 17 residues. V gave up 2 bases and J gave up 0 bases, with 14 bases separating them. Germline CDR1 MNHEY, CDR2 SVGEGT. The CDR3 reads CASSYTKGLLAKNIQYF. DNA of the CDR3: TGTGCCAGCAGTTACACCAAGGGGCTCCTAGCCAAAAACATTCAGTACTTC.

This clone was counted once. The rearrangement links TRBV30 to TRBJ1-1, with 7 bases aligning to TRBD1. This CDR3 comprises 19 residues. CDR1 and CDR2 (germline): GTSNPN, SVGIG (reference sequence). Trimming removed 8 bases from V and 2 bases from J; junction bases left unmatched: 26. The CDR3: CAGEPNTGAVQGSNTEAFF. CDR3 nucleotide sequence: TGTGCCGGCGAACCAAATACAGGGGCAGTCCAAGGTTCTAACACTGAAGCTTTCTTT.

This chain links TRBV9 with TRBJ2-7; D is unresolved. The V and J ends lost 0 bases and 3 bases respectively, with 7 bases between them. The CDR3 is 13 amino acids. CDR1 is SGDLS and CDR2 is YYNGEE in the germline V gene. In nucleotides, the CDR3 is TGTGCCAGCAGCGTAGACTCGCTCTACGAGCAGTACTTC. As protein: CASSVDSLYEQYF.

The rearrangement uses TRBV7-9 and TRBJ1-4, with D maybe TRBD1 (6 bases). The V end was cut by 4 bases, the J end by 0 bases, with 12 bases between. This CDR3 is built from 16 residues. In germline, CDR1 is SEHNR, CDR2 FQNEAQ (reference sequence). CDR3 nucleotide sequence: TGTGCCAGCAGCTCCTATCAGGGGACAACTAATGAAAAACTGTTTTTT. Translating gives CASSSYQGTTNEKLFF.

The chain links TRBV4-3 to TRBJ1-1; D not certain. CDR3 length: 13 amino acids. Germline V CDR1 and CDR2: LGHNA, YSLEER. V was trimmed by 5 bases and J by 2 bases, leaving 9 bases between them. The CDR3 here is CASSIRLNTEAFF. CDR3 sequence (DNA): TGCGCCAGCAGCATCAGGTTAAACACTGAAGCTTTCTTT.

The chain employs TRBV7-6 and TRBJ2-2; 7 bases fit TRBD2. The germline V gene has CDR1 SGHVS and CDR2 FNYEAQ. The CDR3 spans 17 residues. The junction had 16 bases not matched to a gene; V was cut back by 5 bases and J by 7 bases. The CDR3 reads CASSPQAGLGAFGELFF. CDR3 in DNA: TGTGCCAGCAGCCCCCAAGCGGGACTTGGGGCATTCGGGGAGCTGTTTTTT.

V gene TRBV6-2 or TRBV6-3 combines with J gene TRBJ2-1; 12 nucleotides match TRBD2. The CDR3 totals 18 residues. The trim removed 0 bases at V and 2 bases at J, leaving 5 bases unmatched. Germline values: CDR1 MNHEY, CDR2 SVGEGT. The CDR3 sequence is CASSYSRLAGVTYNEQFF. In DNA, the CDR3 is TGTGCCAGCAGTTACTCCCGACTAGCGGGAGTGACCTACAATGAGCAGTTCTTC.